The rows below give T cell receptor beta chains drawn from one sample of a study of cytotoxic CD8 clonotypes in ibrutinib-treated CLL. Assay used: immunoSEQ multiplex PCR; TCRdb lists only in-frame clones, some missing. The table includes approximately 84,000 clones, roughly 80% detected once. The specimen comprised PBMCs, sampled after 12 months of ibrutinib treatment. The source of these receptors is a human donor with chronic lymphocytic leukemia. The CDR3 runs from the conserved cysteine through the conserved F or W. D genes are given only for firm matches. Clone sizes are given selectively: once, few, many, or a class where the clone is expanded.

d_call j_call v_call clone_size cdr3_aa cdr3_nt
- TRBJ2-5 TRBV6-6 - CASSYPGSRGAETQYF TGTGCCAGCAGTTACCCGGGGTCCCGGGGGGCAGAGACCCAGTACTTC
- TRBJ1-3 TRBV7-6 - CASSSGQFLDTIYF TGTGCCAGCAGCTCAGGACAGTTCCTGGACACCATATATTTT
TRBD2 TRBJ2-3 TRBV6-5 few CASRRGDTQYF TGTGCCAGCAGGCGGGGGGATACGCAGTATTTT
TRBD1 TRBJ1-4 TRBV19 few CASSPSGTGRFF TGTGCCAGTAGTCCGTCCGGGACAGGGAGGTTTTTT
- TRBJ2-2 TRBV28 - CASRLGTPNTGELFF TGTGCCAGCAGACTGGGGACACCGAACACCGGGGAGCTGTTTTTT
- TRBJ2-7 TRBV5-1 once CASSPLLLRFSYEQYF TGCGCCAGCAGCCCCCTGCTTCTCAGGTTTTCCTACGAGCAGTACTTC
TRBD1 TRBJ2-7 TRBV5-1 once CASSLAETGGRQYF TGCGCCAGCAGCTTGGCCGAAACAGGGGGGAGGCAGTACTTC
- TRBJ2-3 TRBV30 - CAWGQLAFTDTQYF TGTGCCTGGGGACAACTAGCCTTCACAGATACGCAGTATTTT
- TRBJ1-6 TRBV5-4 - CASSQDIGVSPLHF TGTGCCAGCAGCCAAGACATTGGGGTTTCACCCCTCCACTTT
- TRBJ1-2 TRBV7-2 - CASSFAPDASGYTF TGTGCCAGCAGCTTCGCTCCTGACGCATCGGGCTACACCTTC
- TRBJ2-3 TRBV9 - CASSVEPATDTQYF TGTGCCAGCAGCGTAGAGCCAGCCACAGATACGCAGTATTTT
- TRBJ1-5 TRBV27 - CASSLFSRTDDSNQPQHF TGTGCCAGCAGTTTATTTAGCAGGACAGATGATAGCAATCAGCCCCAGCATTTT
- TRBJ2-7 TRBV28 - CASSLGREQYF TGTGCCAGCAGTTTGGGCCGCGAGCAGTACTTC
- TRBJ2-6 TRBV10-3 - CAISESGQKEKNSGANVLTF TGTGCCATCAGTGAGTCTGGACAGAAAGAAAAAAACTCTGGGGCCAACGTCCTGACTTTC
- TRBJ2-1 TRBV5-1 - CATYRSYNEQFF TGCGCCACGTATCGCTCCTACAATGAGCAGTTCTTC
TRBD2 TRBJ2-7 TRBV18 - CASPLGAGGRYEQYF TGTGCCAGCCCCCTCGGGGCGGGGGGACGCTACGAGCAGTACTTC
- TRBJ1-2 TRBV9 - CASSGAPSSNYGYTF TGTGCCAGCAGCGGGGCCCCGAGCTCCAACTATGGCTACACCTTC
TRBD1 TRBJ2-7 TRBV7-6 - CASSSHRGEQYF TGTGCCAGCAGCTCCCACAGGGGCGAGCAGTACTTC
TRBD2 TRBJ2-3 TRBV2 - CASSEALGGRGPDTQYF TGTGCCAGCAGTGAAGCGCTGGGCGGGAGGGGACCCGATACGCAGTATTTT
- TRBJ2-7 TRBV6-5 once CASSYRDRAHEQYF TGTGCCAGCAGTTACAGGGACCGGGCCCACGAGCAGTACTTC
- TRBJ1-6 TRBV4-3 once CASSPVLGDSPLHF TGCGCCAGCAGCCCAGTGCTGGGGGATTCTCCCCTCCACTTT
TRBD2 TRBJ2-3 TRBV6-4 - CASSDSAGGAGDTQYF TGTGCCAGCAGTGACTCTGCGGGAGGGGCGGGAGATACGCAGTATTTT
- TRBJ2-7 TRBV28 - CASSLSSSPSLGYEQYF TGTGCCAGCAGTTTATCTAGCTCCCCAAGTCTGGGCTACGAGCAGTACTTC
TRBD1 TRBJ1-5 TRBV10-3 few CAISEGQVGNQPQHF TGTGCCATCAGTGAGGGACAGGTTGGCAATCAGCCCCAGCATTTT
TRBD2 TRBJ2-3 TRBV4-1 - CASSQGGTTDTQYF TGCGCCAGCAGCCAGGGGGGGACCACAGATACGCAGTATTTT
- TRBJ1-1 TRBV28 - CASSLGYWARTEAFF TGTGCCAGCAGTTTGGGGTATTGGGCAAGAACTGAAGCTTTCTTT
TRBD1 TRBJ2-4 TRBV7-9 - CASSEGQGFKNIQYF TGTGCCAGCAGCGAGGGACAGGGGTTCAAAAACATTCAGTACTTC
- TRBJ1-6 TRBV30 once CAWIIWGTNNSPLHF TGTGCCTGGATTATTTGGGGGACAAATAATTCACCCCTCCACTTT
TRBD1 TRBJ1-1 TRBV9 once CASSPLQGGEAFF TGTGCCAGCAGCCCACTACAGGGGGGTGAAGCTTTCTTT
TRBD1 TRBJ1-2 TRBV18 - CASSRTNLGVLTGGPGYTF TGTGCCAGCTCACGCACCAACCTCGGGGTCTTGACAGGGGGCCCTGGCTACACCTTC
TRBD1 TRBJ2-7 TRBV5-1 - CASSLAGTGVREQYF TGCGCCAGCAGCTTGGCCGGGACAGGGGTTCGGGAGCAGTACTTC
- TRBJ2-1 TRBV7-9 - CASSLNRALYNEQFF TGTGCCAGCAGCTTGAACCGGGCCCTCTACAATGAGCAGTTCTTC